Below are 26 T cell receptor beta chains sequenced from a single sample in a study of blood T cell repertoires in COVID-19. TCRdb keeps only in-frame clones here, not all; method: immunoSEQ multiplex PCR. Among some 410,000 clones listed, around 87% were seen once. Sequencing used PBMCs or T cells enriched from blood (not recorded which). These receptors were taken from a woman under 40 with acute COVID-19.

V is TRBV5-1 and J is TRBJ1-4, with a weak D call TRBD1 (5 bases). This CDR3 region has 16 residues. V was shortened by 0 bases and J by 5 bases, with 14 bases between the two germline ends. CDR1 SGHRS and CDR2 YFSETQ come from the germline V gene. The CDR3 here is CASSLVGGGLNEKLFF. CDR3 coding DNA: TGCGCCAGCAGCTTGGTCGGCGGGGGTTTAAATGAAAAACTGTTTTTT.

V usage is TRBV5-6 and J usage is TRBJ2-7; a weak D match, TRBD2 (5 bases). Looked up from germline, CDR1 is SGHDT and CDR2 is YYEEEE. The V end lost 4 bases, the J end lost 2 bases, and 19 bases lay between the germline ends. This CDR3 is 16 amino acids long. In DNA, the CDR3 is TGTGCCAGCAGCCTGTCCTTTGAGGGCGTCACCTACGAGCAGTACTTC. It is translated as CASSLSFEGVTYEQYF.

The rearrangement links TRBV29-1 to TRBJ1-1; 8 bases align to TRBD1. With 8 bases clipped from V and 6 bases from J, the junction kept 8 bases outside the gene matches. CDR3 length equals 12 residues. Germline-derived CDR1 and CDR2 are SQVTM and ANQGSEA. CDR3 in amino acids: CSIRQGPAEAFF. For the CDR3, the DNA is TGCAGCATCAGACAGGGGCCGGCTGAAGCTTTCTTT. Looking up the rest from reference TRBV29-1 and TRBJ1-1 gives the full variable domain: SAVISQKPSRDICQRGTSLTIQCQVDSQVTMMFWYRQQPGQSLTLIATANQGSEATYESGFVIDKFPISRPNLTFSTLTVSNMSPEDSSIYLCSIRQGPAEAFFGQGTRLTVV.

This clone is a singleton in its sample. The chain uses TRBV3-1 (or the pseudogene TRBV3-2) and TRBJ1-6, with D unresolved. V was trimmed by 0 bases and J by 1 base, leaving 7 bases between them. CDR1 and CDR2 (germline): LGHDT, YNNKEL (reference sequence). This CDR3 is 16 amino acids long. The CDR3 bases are TGTGCCAGCAGCCAAGACGCCGGGTCCTATAATTCACCCCTCCACTTT. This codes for CASSQDAGSYNSPLHF.

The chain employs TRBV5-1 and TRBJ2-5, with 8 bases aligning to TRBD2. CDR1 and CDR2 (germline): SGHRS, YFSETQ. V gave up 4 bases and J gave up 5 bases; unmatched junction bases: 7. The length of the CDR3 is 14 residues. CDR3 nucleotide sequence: TGCGCCAGCAGCCCCCGGACTAGCTCGGAGACCCAGTACTTC. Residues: CASSPRTSSETQYF.

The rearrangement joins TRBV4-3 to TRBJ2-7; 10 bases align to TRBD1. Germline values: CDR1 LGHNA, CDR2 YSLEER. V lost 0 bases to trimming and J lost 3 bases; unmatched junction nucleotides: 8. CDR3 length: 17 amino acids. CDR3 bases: TGCGCCAGCAGCCAAGAACGGGTGGACAGGGGGTACTACGAGCAGTACTTC. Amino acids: CASSQERVDRGYYEQYF.

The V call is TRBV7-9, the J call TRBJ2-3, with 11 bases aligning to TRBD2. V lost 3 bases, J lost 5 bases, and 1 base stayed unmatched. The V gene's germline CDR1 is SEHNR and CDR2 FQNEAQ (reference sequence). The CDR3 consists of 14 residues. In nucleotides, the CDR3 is TGTGCCAGCAGCTTTAGCGGGGGGGGAGATACGCAGTATTTT. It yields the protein CASSFSGGGDTQYF.

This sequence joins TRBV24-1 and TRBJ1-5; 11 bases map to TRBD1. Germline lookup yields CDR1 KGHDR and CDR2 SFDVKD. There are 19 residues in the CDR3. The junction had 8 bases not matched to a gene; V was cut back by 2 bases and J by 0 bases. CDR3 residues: CATSDSSGQGGNSNQPQHF. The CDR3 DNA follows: TGTGCCACCAGTGATTCTTCGGGACAGGGGGGGAATAGCAATCAGCCCCAGCATTTT.

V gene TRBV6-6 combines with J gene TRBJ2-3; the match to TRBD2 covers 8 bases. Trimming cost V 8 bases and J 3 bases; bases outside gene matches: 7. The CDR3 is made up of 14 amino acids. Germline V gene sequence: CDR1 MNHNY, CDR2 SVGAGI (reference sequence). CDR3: CASWDGGATDTQYF. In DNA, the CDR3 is TGTGCCAGCTGGGACGGGGGGGCTACAGATACGCAGTATTTT.

The CDR3 sequence: CASSSGRGVANNEQFF. CDR3 DNA: TGTGCCAGCAGCTCAGGGAGGGGGGTGGCCAACAATGAGCAGTTCTTC. J is TRBJ2-1 and V is TRBV7-2; maybe TRBD2 (7 bases). Germline V gene lookup returns CDR1 SGHTA and CDR2 FQGNSA. The V and J ends lost 4 bases and 5 bases respectively, with 18 bases between them. The CDR3 is made up of 16 amino acids.

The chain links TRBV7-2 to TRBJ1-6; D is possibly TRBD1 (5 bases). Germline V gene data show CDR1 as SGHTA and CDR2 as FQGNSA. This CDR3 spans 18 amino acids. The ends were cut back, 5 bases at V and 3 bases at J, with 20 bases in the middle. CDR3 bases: TGTGCCAGCAGCGCCCGCGTCGGGACTCCGAGCTATAATTCACCCCTCCACTTT. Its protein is CASSARVGTPSYNSPLHF.

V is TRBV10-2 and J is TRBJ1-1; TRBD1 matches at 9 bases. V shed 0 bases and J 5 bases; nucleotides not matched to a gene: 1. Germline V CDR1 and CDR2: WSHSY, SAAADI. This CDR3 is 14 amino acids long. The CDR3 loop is CASSESTGGTEAFF. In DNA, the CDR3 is TGCGCCAGCAGTGAGTCGACAGGGGGGACTGAAGCTTTCTTT.

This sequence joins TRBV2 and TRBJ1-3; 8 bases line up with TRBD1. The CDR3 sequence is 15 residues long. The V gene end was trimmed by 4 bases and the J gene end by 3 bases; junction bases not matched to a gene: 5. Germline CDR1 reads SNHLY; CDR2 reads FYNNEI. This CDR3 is CASSGQGAVGNTIYF. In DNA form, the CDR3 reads TGTGCCAGCAGTGGTCAGGGGGCGGTTGGAAACACCATATATTTT.

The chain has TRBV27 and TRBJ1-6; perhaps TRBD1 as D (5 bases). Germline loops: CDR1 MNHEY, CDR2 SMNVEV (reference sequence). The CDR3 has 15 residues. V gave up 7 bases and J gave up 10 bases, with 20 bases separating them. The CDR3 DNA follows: TGTGCCAGCATCCTCAGGCAGGGTCTGAGCTCACCCCTCCACTTT. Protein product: CASILRQGLSSPLHF.

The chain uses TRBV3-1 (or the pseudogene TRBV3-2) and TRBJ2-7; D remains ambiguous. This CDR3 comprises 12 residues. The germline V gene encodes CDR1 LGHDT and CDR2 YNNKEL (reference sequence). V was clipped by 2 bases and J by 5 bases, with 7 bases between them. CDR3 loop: CASSQLGDEQYF. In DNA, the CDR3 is TGTGCCAGCAGCCAATTGGGCGACGAGCAGTACTTC.

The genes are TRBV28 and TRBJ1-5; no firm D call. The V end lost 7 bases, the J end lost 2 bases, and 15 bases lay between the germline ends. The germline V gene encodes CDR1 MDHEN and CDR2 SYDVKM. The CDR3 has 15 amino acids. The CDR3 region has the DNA TGTGCCAGCAAACCCCCGGGTCGGGGCAATCAGCCCCAGCATTTT. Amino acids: CASKPPGRGNQPQHF.

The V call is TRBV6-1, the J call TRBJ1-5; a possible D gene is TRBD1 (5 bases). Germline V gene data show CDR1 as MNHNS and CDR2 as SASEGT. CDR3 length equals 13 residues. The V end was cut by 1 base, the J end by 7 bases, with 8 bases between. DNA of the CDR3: TGTGCCAGCAGTGAAGATCAGGGACAGCCCCAGCATTTT. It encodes CASSEDQGQPQHF.

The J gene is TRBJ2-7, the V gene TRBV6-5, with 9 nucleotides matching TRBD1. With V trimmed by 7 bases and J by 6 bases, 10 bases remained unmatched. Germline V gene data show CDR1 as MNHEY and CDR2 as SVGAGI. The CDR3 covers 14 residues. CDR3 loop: CASNSGGTGREQYF. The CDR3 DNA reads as TGTGCCAGCAACTCAGGCGGGACAGGGCGCGAGCAGTACTTC.

The CDR3 coding sequence is TGTGCCAGCAGCTTTAAACAGGCCATTGGCTACACCTTC. This codes for CASSFKQAIGYTF. The gene calls are TRBV7-9 and TRBJ1-2, with D perhaps TRBD1 (5 bases). Germline CDR1 is SEHNR and CDR2 is FQNEAQ (reference sequence). This CDR3 contains 13 residues. Deletions cut 3 bases from V and 7 bases from J, with 12 bases between.

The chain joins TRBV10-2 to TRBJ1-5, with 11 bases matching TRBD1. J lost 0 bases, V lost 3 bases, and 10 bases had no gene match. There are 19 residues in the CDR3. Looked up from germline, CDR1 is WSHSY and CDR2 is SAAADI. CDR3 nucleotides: TGCGCCAGCAGTGACATTGGACAGGGGGCCTATTATAGCAATCAGCCCCAGCATTTT. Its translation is CASSDIGQGAYYSNQPQHF.

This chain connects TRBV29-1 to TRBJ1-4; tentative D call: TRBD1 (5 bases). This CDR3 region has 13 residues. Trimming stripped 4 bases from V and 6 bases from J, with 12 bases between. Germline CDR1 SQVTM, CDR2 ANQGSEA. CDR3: CSVVQGADEKLFF. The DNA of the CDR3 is TGCAGCGTTGTTCAAGGGGCAGATGAAAAACTGTTTTTT. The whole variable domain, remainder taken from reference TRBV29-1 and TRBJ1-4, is SAVISQKPSRDICQRGTSLTIQCQVDSQVTMMFWYRQQPGQSLTLIATANQGSEATYESGFVIDKFPISRPNLTFSTLTVSNMSPEDSSIYLCSVVQGADEKLFFGSGTQLSVL.

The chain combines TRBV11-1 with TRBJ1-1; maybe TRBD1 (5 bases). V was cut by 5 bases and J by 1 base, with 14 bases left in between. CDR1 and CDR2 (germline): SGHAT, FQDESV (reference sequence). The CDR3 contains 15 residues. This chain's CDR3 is CASSRSQGTNTEAFF. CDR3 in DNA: TGTGCCAGCAGCCGAAGTCAGGGCACGAACACTGAAGCTTTCTTT.

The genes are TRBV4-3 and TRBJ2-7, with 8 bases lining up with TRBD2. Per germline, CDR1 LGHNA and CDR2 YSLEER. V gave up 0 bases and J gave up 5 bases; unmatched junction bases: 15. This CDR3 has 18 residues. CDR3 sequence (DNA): TGCGCCAGCAGCCAAGATGGGTTACGGGGGACTAGGGTTAACGAGCAGTACTTC. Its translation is CASSQDGLRGTRVNEQYF.

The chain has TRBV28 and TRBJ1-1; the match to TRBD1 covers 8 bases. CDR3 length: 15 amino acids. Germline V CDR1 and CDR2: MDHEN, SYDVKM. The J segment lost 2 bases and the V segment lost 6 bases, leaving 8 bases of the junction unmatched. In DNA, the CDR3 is TGTGCCAGCAGAGGACAGGGCGGACGTAACACTGAAGCTTTCTTT. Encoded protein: CASRGQGGRNTEAFF. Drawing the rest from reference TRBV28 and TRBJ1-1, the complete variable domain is DVKVTQSSRYLVKRTGEKVFLECVQDMDHENMFWYRQDPGLGLRLIYFSYDVKMKEKGDIPEGYSVSREKKERFSLILESASTNQTSMYLCASRGQGGRNTEAFFGQGTRLTVV.

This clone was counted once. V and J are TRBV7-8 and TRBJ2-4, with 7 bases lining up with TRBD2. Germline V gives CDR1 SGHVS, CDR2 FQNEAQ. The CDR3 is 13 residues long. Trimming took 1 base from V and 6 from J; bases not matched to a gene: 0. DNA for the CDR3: TGTGCCAGCAGCTTAGGGGGGGGAAACATTCAGTACTTC. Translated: CASSLGGGNIQYF.

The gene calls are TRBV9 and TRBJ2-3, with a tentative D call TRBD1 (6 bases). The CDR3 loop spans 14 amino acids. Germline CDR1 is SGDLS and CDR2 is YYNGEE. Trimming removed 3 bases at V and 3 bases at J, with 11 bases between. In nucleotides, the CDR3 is TGTGCCAGCAGCGCCCAGGGGAATACAGATACGCAGTATTTT. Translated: CASSAQGNTDTQYF.